Given below is one TCR beta chain in context. What antigen it recognizes has not been identified. No base quality values were provided; no much bigger clone lies one nucleotide off. The entry originates in a study of Ad26.COV2.S vaccination and SARS-CoV-2 variants (dated by TCRdb to the early 2020s). Background for the entire study: Vaccine-arm donors came from COV1001, a multicentre, randomized, double-blind, placebo-controlled phase I-IIa trial of Ad26.COV2.S in healthy adults. Ad26.COV2.S was administered intramuscularly at a dose of 5x10^10 or 1x10^11 viral particles, either as one shot or as two shots given 56 days apart. TCRbeta repertoire sequencing was used to assess the specificity and breadth of SARS-CoV-2-reactive T cell receptors after Ad26.COV2.S vaccination. The TCR-sequenced set comprised about 32 samples: some 20 Ad26.COV2.S vaccine recipients, 5 placebo recipients and 8 SARS-CoV-2 convalescent individuals. Trial participants were randomized into five groups of five, in which low-dose or high-dose Ad26.COV2.S was given once or twice, or placebo was given on both occasions. Blinding of investigators to trial group allocation was maintained during experiments and outcome assessment. Overall study results and their limits: The study was not powered to compare responses between vaccine doses or regimens. Ad26.COV2.S recipients had higher spike-specific TCR breadth than placebo recipients (P = 0.0014). It was noted by the authors that total T cell responses may have been underestimated by the TCR breadth and depth analyses. Substantial breadth of spike-specific CD8+ and CD4+ T cell responses was reported after vaccination. Vaccine and placebo recipients had comparable non-spike TCR breadth, which fits with the vaccine containing only spike.

What this sample's treatment or condition label stands for: around 19 received Ad26.COV2.S at low or high dose, single or two shots; roughly 5 received placebo; per-sample allocation not given. Repertoires of vaccine and placebo recipients were sequenced from samples collected on day 63 after the first injection. In Cohort 1b, more than 20 adults aged 18-55 years were enrolled at a single site in Boston, USA, between 29 July and 7 August 2020. Ad26.COV2.S was a replication-incompetent adenovirus type 26 vector expressing a prefusion-stabilized SARS-CoV-2 spike protein from the original Wuhan strain. TCRbeta CDR3 regions were sequenced with the immunoSEQ Assay. After extraction, genomic DNA underwent amplification by bias-controlled multiplex PCR, followed by high-throughput sequencing. As for how the authors treated the data: Collapsing and filtering of sequences were performed to quantify the absolute abundance of each unique TCRbeta CDR3 region. T cell fraction was estimated by normalization of TCRbeta template counts to usable DNA, with usable DNA being measured through amplification of reference genes present in all nucleated cells. Repertoire TCRs were annotated as SARS-CoV-2-specific by exact matching of V gene, CDR3 amino acid sequence and J gene to a known reactive TCR set. The reference SARS-CoV-2 TCR set came from MIRA and was filtered for enrichment in COVID-19-positive ImmuneCODE repertoires, removing public or cross-reactive TCRs. Using the MIRA antigens, annotated TCRs were further analysed by specific ORF or by position within an ORF. Breadth was defined as annotated unique rearrangements over total unique productive rearrangements; depth was the summed frequency of those rearrangements. TCR breadth was compared between groups using two-sided Wilcoxon rank-sum tests. What TCRdb holds here is the immuneACCESS table cut down to in-frame rearrangements. Part of the clones is not present; checked against another copy, under half of the missing clones reflect an unresolved V gene, and the others are unexplained. V, J and clone size reflect that table, while D and trimming were determined from the DNA. The sample has 380,000 or so clones on record, 88% of them singletons. The ten largest clones take up around 5.8% of the sample.

This clonotype originated in a person aged 18-60 years who received the Ad26.COV2.S COVID-19 vaccine or a placebo. This material consisted of peripheral blood, taken in a trial of Ad26.COV2.S vaccine versus placebo.

This receptor has the CDR3 CSAPGTSGSRSETQYF. The base sequence is TGCAGCGCCCCGGGGACTAGCGGGAGTAGATCGGAGACCCAGTACTTC. The V and J segments used are TRBV29-1 and TRBJ2-5, and 14 junction bases match TRBD2. The V end gives up 7 bases and the J end 5 bases, leaving 12 bases in the junction not matched to a gene. The cysteine opens and the phenylalanine closes a CDR3 of 16 amino acids. The read is trimmed to its CDR3 DNA, 48 bases read in frame from base 1. CDR1 and CDR2 are drawn from the germline V gene: SQVTM, ANQGSEA.